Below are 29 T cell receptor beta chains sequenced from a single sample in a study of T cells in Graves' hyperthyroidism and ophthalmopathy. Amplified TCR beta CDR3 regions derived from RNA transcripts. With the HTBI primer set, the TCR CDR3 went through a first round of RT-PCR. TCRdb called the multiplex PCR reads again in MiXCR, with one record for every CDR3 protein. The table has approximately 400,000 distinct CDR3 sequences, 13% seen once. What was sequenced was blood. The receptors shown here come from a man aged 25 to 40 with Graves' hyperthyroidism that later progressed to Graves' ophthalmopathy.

The CDR3 spells CASRSGTDTQYF. CDR3 coding DNA: TGTGCCAGTAGATCCGGCACAGATACGCAGTATTTT. The chain couples TRBV19 to TRBJ2-3; D not certain. Germline CDR1 is LNHDA and CDR2 is SQIVND (reference sequence). Between the trimmed V and J ends, which lost 6 bases and 1 base, there was a span of 5 bases. The CDR3 extends over 12 amino acids.

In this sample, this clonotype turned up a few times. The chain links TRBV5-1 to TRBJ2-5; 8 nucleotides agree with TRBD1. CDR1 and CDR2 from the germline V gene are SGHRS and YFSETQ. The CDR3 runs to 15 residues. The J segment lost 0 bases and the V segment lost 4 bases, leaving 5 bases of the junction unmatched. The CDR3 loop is CASSPRDRNQETQYF. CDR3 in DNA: TGCGCCAGCAGCCCAAGGGACAGGAACCAAGAGACCCAGTACTTC.

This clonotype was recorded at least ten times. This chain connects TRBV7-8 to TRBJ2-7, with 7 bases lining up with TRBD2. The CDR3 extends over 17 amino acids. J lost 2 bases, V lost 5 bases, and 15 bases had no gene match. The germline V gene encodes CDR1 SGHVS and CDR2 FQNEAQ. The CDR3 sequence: CASSPHRVRGITYEQYF. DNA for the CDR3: TGTGCCAGCAGCCCCCATCGGGTGCGGGGGATCACCTACGAGCAGTACTTC.

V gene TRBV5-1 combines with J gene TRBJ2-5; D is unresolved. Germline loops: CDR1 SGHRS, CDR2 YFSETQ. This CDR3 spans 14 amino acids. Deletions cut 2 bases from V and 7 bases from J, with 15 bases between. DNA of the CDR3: TGCGCCAGCAGCTTCACAGTCCAAACCGGGACCCAGTACTTC. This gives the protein CASSFTVQTGTQYF.

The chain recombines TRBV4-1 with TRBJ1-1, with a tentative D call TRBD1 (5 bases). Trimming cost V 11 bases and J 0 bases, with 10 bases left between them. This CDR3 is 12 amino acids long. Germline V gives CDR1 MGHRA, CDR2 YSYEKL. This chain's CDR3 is CAAGRLNTEAFF. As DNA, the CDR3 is TGCGCCGCGGGGCGCTTGAACACTGAAGCTTTCTTT.

CDR3 coding DNA: TGTGCCAGTAGTGCCTGGACAGGGTATAATTCACCCCTCCACTTT. Translated, it gives CASSAWTGYNSPLHF. The chain is built from TRBV19 and TRBJ1-6, with TRBD1 matching 8 bases. CDR1 and CDR2 (germline): LNHDA, SQIVND (reference sequence). The CDR3 length is 15 residues. V shed 5 bases and J 4 bases; nucleotides not matched to a gene: 4.

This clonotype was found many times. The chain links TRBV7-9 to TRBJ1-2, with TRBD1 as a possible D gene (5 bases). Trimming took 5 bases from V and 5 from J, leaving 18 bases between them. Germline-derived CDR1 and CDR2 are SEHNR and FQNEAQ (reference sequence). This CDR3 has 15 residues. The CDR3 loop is CASSARDFGGYGYTF. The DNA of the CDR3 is TGTGCCAGCAGCGCCCGGGACTTCGGGGGGTATGGCTACACCTTC.

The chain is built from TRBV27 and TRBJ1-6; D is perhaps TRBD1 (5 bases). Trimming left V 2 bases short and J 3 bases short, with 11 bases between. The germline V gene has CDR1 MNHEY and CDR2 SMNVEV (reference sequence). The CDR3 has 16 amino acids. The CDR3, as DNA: TGTGCCAGCAGTTTAAGCAGGGCCGACTATAATTCACCCCTCCACTTT. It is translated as CASSLSRADYNSPLHF.

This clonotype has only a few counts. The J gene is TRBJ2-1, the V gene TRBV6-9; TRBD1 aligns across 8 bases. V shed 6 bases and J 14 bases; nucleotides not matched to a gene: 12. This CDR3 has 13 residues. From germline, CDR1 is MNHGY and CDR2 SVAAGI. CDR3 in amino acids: CASRSGQGVVKFF. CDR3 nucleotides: TGTGCCAGCAGGAGTGGACAGGGAGTAGTAAAGTTCTTC.

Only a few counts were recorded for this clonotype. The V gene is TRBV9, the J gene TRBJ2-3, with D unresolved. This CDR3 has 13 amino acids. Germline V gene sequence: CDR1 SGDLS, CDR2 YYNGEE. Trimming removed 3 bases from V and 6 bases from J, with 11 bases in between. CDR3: CASSASTKDTQYF. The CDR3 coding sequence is TGTGCCAGCAGCGCCTCGACGAAGGATACGCAGTATTTT. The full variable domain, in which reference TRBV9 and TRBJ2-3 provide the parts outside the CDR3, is DSGVTQTPKHLITATGQRVTLRCSPRSGDLSVYWYQQSLDQGLQFLIQYYNGEERAKGNILERFSAQQFPDLHSELNLSSLELGDSALYFCASSASTKDTQYFGPGTRLTVL.

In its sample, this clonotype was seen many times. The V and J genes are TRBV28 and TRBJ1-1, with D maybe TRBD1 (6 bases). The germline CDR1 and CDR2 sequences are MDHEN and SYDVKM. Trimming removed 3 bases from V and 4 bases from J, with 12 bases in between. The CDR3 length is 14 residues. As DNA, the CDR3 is TGTGCCAGCAGTTTTTCGGAAGGGGGCACTGAAGCTTTCTTT. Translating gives CASSFSEGGTEAFF.

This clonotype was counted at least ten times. The CDR3 reads CASSVAGGNEQFF. The CDR3 DNA reads as TGTGCCAGCAGCGTAGCTGGCGGGAATGAGCAGTTCTTC. The chain has TRBV9 and TRBJ2-1; weak D call: TRBD2 (5 bases). The CDR3 has 13 residues. CDR1 is SGDLS and CDR2 is YYNGEE in the germline V gene. Deletions cut 0 bases from V and 7 bases from J, with 8 bases between. Full variable domain (outside the CDR3, taken from reference TRBV9 and TRBJ2-1): DSGVTQTPKHLITATGQRVTLRCSPRSGDLSVYWYQQSLDQGLQFLIQYYNGEERAKGNILERFSAQQFPDLHSELNLSSLELGDSALYFCASSVAGGNEQFFGPGTRLTVL.

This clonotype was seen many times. CDR3 residues: CASSLEGTGNEQFF. CDR3 nucleotide sequence: TGTGCCAGCAGCTTAGAGGGGACAGGCAATGAGCAGTTCTTC. The V and J genes are TRBV7-9 and TRBJ2-1, with TRBD1 matching 8 bases. Germline V gene lookup returns CDR1 SEHNR and CDR2 FQNEAQ (reference sequence). The CDR3 has 14 amino acids. Germline trimming cut 1 base from V and 6 bases from J; bases unmatched to any gene: 2.

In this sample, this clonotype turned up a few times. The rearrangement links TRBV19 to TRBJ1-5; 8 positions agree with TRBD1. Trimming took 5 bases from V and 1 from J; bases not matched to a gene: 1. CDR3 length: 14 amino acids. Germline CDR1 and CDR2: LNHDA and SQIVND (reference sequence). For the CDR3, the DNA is TGTGCCAGTAGTCACAGGGGGAGCAATCAGCCCCAGCATTTT. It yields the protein CASSHRGSNQPQHF. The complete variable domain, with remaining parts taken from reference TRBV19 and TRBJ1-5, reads DGGITQSPKYLFRKEGQNVTLSCEQNLNHDAMYWYRQDPGQGLRLIYYSQIVNDFQKGDIAEGYSVSREKKESFPLTVTSAQKNPTAFYLCASSHRGSNQPQHFGDGTRLSIL.

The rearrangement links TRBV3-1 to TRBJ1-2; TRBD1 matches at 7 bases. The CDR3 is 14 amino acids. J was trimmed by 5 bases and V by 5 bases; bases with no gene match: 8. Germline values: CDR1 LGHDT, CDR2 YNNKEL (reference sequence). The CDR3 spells CASSGGTDLYGYTF. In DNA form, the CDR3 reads TGTGCCAGCAGCGGAGGGACAGACCTTTATGGCTACACCTTC.

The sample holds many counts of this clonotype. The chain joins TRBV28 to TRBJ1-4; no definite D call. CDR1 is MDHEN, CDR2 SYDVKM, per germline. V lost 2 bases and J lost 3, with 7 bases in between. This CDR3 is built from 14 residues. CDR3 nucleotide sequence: TGTGCCAGCAGTTTACCCAACCCTAATGAAAAACTGTTTTTT. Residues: CASSLPNPNEKLFF.

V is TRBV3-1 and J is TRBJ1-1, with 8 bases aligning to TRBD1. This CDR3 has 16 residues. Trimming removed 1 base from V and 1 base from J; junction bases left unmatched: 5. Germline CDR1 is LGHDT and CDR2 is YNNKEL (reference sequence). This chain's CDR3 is CASSQAGQGWNTEAFF. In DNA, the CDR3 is TGTGCCAGCAGCCAAGCCGGACAGGGTTGGAACACTGAAGCTTTCTTT.

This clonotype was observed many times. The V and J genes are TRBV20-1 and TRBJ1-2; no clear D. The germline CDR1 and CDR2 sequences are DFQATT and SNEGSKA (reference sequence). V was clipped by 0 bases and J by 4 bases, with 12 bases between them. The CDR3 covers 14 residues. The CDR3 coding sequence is TGCAGTGCTAGAGATCGTAGAGCCCCCTATGGCTACACCTTC. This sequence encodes CSARDRRAPYGYTF.

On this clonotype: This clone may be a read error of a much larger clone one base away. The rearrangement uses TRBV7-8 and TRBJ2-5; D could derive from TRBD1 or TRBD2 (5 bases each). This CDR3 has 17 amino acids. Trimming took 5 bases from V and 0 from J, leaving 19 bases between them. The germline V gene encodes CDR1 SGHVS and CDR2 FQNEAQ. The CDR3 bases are TGTGCCAGCAGCCACAAAACCGGGACGAACCACCAAGAGACCCAGTACTTC. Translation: CASSHKTGTNHQETQYF.

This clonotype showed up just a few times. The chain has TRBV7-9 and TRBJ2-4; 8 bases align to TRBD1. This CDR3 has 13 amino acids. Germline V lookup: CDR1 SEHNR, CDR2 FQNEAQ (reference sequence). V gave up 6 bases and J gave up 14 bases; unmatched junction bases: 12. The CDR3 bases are TGTGCCAGCAGACAACGCGACAGGGGCGTCGAGTACTTC. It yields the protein CASRQRDRGVEYF.

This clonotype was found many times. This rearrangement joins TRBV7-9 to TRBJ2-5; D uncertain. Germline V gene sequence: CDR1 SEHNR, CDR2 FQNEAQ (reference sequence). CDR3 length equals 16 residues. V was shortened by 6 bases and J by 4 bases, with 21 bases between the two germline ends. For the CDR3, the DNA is TGTGCCAGCAGATCAAGAGACCGTCACGACGGAGAGACCCAGTACTTC. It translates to CASRSRDRHDGETQYF.

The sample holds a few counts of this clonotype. The CDR3: CASRPTQTGQGISIFYEQYF. CDR3 nucleotide sequence: TGTGCCAGCAGACCAACCCAGACGGGACAGGGAATCTCGATTTTCTACGAGCAGTACTTC. This chain uses TRBV6-2 or TRBV6-3 with TRBJ2-7; 9 positions agree with TRBD1. The CDR3 spans 20 residues. V lost 6 bases to trimming and J lost 3 bases; unmatched junction nucleotides: 24. The germline V gene encodes CDR1 MNHEY and CDR2 SVGEGT.

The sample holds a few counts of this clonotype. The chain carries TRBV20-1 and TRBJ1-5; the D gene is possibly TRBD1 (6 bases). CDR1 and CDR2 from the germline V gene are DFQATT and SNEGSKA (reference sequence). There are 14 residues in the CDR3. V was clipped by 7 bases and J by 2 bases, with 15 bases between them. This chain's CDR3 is CSGLQGGGNQPQHF. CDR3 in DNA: TGCAGTGGATTACAGGGAGGGGGCAATCAGCCCCAGCATTTT.

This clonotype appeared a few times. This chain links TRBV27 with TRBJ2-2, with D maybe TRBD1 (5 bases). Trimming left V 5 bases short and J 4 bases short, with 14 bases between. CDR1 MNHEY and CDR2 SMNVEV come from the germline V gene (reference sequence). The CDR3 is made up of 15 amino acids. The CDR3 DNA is TGTGCCAGCAGTCCTAATACAAGGGGCACCGGGGAGCTGTTTTTT. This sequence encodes CASSPNTRGTGELFF.

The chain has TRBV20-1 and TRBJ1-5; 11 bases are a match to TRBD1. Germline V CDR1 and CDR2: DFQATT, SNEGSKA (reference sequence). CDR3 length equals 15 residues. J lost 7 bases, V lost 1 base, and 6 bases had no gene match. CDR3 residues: CSARVGTGGGQPQHF. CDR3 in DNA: TGCAGTGCTAGAGTGGGGACAGGGGGTGGGCAGCCCCAGCATTTT.

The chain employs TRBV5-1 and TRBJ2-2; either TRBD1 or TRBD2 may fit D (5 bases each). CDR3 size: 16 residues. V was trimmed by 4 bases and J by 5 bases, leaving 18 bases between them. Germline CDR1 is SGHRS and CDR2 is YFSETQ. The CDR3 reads CASSPTPGLVTGELFF. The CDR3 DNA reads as TGCGCCAGCAGCCCTACGCCGGGGCTGGTTACCGGGGAGCTGTTTTTT.

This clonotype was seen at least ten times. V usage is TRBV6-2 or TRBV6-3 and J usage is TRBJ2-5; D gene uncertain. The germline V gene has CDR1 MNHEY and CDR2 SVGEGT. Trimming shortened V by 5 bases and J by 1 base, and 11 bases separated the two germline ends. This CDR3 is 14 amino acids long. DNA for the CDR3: TGTGCCAGCAGTGTCGGCGGTGCCCAAGAGACCCAGTACTTC. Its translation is CASSVGGAQETQYF.

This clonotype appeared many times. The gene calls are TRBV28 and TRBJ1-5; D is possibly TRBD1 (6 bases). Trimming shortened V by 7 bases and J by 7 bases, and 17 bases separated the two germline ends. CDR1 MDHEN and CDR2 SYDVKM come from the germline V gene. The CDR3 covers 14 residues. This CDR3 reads CASNNRVLGQPQHF. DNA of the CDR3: TGTGCCAGCAACAACAGGGTTTTAGGGCAGCCCCAGCATTTT.

The DNA for the CDR3 is TGCAGTGCGGAGAGGCCAGGGCGGAACACTGAAGCTTTCTTT. The encoded protein is CSAERPGRNTEAFF. This chain uses TRBV20-1 with TRBJ1-1, with D perhaps matching TRBD1 (5 bases). CDR3 size: 14 residues. The germline V gene has CDR1 DFQATT and CDR2 SNEGSKA (reference sequence). Trimming took 6 bases from V and 1 from J, leaving 15 bases between them.